This T cell receptor (beta chain) was sequenced for a study of T-cell reconstitution after alpha-beta-depleted transplantation in children (dated by TCRdb to about 2016). Study-level background: Using TCR repertoire profiling, the study quantitatively followed how T-cell immune reconstitution unfolded in children after TCRalphabeta/CD19-depleted allogeneic hematopoietic cell transplantation.

Library method: PCR. Sequencing used an Illumina HiSeq 2500. TCR libraries were prepared with molecular barcoding, using unique molecular identifiers to normalize TCRbeta repertoire quantification. Starting from the raw public reads, TCRdb applied fastp trimming at Q25, assembled clones with MiXCR and retained in-frame beta chains. Every entry covers one CDR3 protein and lists the most common genes and DNA from its rows. The sample yields approximately 520,000 distinct CDR3 sequences; 10% to 12% were counted once. In total, the top ten clones hold about 15% of the sample. What the research found in general, with its limitations: Hyperexpanded clone frequencies declined over subsequent months; after one year, T-cell counts and TCRbeta diversity were mostly attributed to newly produced T cells. In some patients, the high TCRbeta diversity seen at day 60 was put down to recipient T cells and intrathymic progenitors that had survived conditioning. Apparently early alphabetaT-cell count recovery about two months after transplant reportedly relied on only several hundred rapidly expanded clones derived from non-depleted graft cells.

Measured from the cysteine to the phenylalanine, the CDR3 is 19 residues long. Just the 57-base CDR3 DNA is kept, in frame starting at base 1. The junction shows trimming of 5 bases on V and 4 bases on J, and the gene matches do not reach 16 bases of it. CDR1 and CDR2 (MNHEY, SMNVEV) derive from the germline V gene (reference sequence). This clonotype was seen a handful of times. No cognate antigen has been identified for it. Nothing much larger sits one base from this clone, and base qualities are not available. This specimen's treatment or condition label, interpreted: allogeneic hematopoietic cell transplantation with graft depleted of TCRalphabeta T cells and CD19 B cells. Transplant recipients were children who received TCRalphabeta/CD19-depleted allogeneic hematopoietic cell grafts.

The specimen was PBMCs, mostly from graft donor cells, collected 180 days after TCRalphabeta/CD19-depleted stem cell transplant. The chain is made from TRBV27 and TRBJ2-3, with 12 bases in between that match TRBD1. The sequence derives from a female patient aged 2 to 10 who had a stem cell transplant for aplastic anemia, so the T cells may come from the graft donor. The CDR3 is CASSGTGTGGAAPADTQYF. The sequence in DNA is TGTGCCAGCAGTGGCACCGGGACAGGGGGCGCGGCGCCCGCAGATACGCAGTATTTT.